This passage covers 22 T cell receptor beta chains from one sample sequenced in a study of blood T cell repertoires in COVID-19. Assay used: immunoSEQ multiplex PCR; TCRdb lists only in-frame clones, some missing. The data contain about 200,000 clones, approximately 86% of them singletons. Material for sequencing was peripheral blood. The source is a man between 18 and 29 years old with active or convalescent COVID-19.

The rearrangement joins TRBV5-1 to TRBJ1-1; possibly TRBD1 for D (5 bases). Trimming removed 0 bases at V and 0 bases at J, with 9 bases between. Per germline, CDR1 SGHRS and CDR2 YFSETQ. This CDR3 is 15 amino acids long. Here the CDR3 DNA reads TGCGCCAGCAGCTTGGGGGGGACTTTGAACACTGAAGCTTTCTTT. Translation: CASSLGGTLNTEAFF. The whole variable domain, remainder taken from reference TRBV5-1 and TRBJ1-1, is KAGVTQTPRYLIKTRGQQVTLSCSPISGHRSVSWYQQTPGQGLQFLFEYFSETQRNKGNFPGRFSGRQFSNSRSEMNVSTLELGDSALYLCASSLGGTLNTEAFFGQGTRLTVV.

This sequence joins TRBV5-4 and TRBJ2-1, with D possibly matching TRBD1 (6 bases). Germline V CDR1 and CDR2: SGHNT, YYREEE (reference sequence). The CDR3 contains 16 residues. Trimming cost V 3 bases and J 0 bases, with 13 bases left between them. Written as DNA, the CDR3 is TGTGCCAGCAGCTCGACAGGATATACCTCCTACAATGAGCAGTTCTTC. Translated: CASSSTGYTSYNEQFF.

The V and J genes are TRBV3-1 (or the pseudogene TRBV3-2) and TRBJ2-7; a weak D match, TRBD2 (5 bases). Trimming stripped 4 bases from V and 2 bases from J, with 15 bases between. The CDR3 covers 15 residues. The germline V gene encodes CDR1 LGHDT and CDR2 YNNKEL (reference sequence). Here the CDR3 reads CASSPDLLMAYEQYF. The CDR3 DNA is TGTGCCAGCAGCCCGGACTTATTAATGGCCTACGAGCAGTACTTC.

The gene calls are TRBV19 and TRBJ1-5; 7 bases are shared with TRBD1. Looked up from germline, CDR1 is LNHDA and CDR2 is SQIVND (reference sequence). The V and J ends lost 6 bases and 0 bases, in that order; junction bases with no gene match: 5. This CDR3 region has 15 residues. CDR3 sequence (DNA): TGTGCCAGTAGAACCGGGACAGATAGCAATCAGCCCCAGCATTTT. Translating gives CASRTGTDSNQPQHF.

V usage is TRBV27 and J usage is TRBJ2-7, with D tentatively TRBD1 (5 bases). V was clipped by 3 bases and J by 1 base, with 7 bases between them. The germline CDR1 and CDR2 sequences are MNHEY and SMNVEV (reference sequence). The CDR3 consists of 13 residues. The CDR3 protein is CASSFRGSYEQYF. The CDR3 DNA sequence: TGTGCCAGCAGTTTTAGGGGTTCCTACGAGCAGTACTTC.

This clone was picked up one time. The rearrangement uses TRBV24-1 and TRBJ2-1; TRBD2 matches at 10 bases. Losses at the gene ends were 4 bases for V and 0 bases for J; bases not matched to a gene: 2. The V gene's germline CDR1 is KGHDR and CDR2 SFDVKD. The CDR3 runs 16 residues. This CDR3 reads CATSDPSGGSYNEQFF. For the CDR3, the DNA is TGTGCCACCAGTGACCCTAGCGGGGGCTCCTACAATGAGCAGTTCTTC.

V usage is TRBV5-4 and J usage is TRBJ1-5; unclear D gene. CDR1 SGHNT and CDR2 YYREEE come from the germline V gene (reference sequence). The length of the CDR3 is 14 residues. Trimming pared 0 bases from V and 0 bases from J, leaving 4 bases between. CDR3 protein: CASSLDGSNQPQHF. The CDR3 nucleotides read TGTGCCAGCAGCTTGGACGGTAGCAATCAGCCCCAGCATTTT.

This clone was seen a single time. The chain combines TRBV27 with TRBJ2-2; D is unresolved. The CDR3 runs 13 residues. Germline lookup yields CDR1 MNHEY and CDR2 SMNVEV (reference sequence). V dropped 8 bases and J dropped 1 base, with 8 bases sitting between them. Here the CDR3 reads CASRPGNTGELFF. The CDR3 bases are TGTGCCAGCCGCCCGGGGAACACCGGGGAGCTGTTTTTT.

The rearrangement joins TRBV7-9 to TRBJ2-3; 8 bases fit TRBD2. Germline trimming cut 5 bases from V and 3 bases from J; bases unmatched to any gene: 4. This CDR3 has 14 amino acids. Per the germline V gene, CDR1 is SEHNR and CDR2 is FQNEAQ (reference sequence). This CDR3 reads CASSPGLATDTQYF. As DNA, the CDR3 is TGTGCCAGCAGCCCCGGACTAGCTACAGATACGCAGTATTTT.

This clone occurred once. This chain links TRBV2 with TRBJ1-3; 7 bases match TRBD1. Trimming at V came to 6 bases and at J to 0 bases, leaving 5 bases not matched to a gene. The germline V gene has CDR1 SNHLY and CDR2 FYNNEI. The CDR3 has 15 amino acids. For the CDR3, the DNA is TGTGCCAGCAGGAAGGGGGCTATCTCTGGAAACACCATATATTTT. This translates into CASRKGAISGNTIYF.

J is TRBJ1-2 and V is TRBV30, with 9 bases matching TRBD1. Germline V gene sequence: CDR1 GTSNPN, CDR2 SVGIG (reference sequence). V shed 5 bases, J shed 4 bases, and the junction held 2 bases outside the gene matches. This CDR3 is built from 12 residues. CDR3 DNA: TGTGCCTGGGACAGGGGGGGCTATGGCTACACCTTC. It codes for CAWDRGGYGYTF.

The V gene is TRBV6-5, the J gene TRBJ2-7, with a possible D match to TRBD1 (5 bases). V lost 6 bases and J lost 5, with 8 bases in between. This CDR3 has 11 amino acids. Germline CDR1 reads MNHEY; CDR2 reads SVGAGI. CDR3 nucleotide sequence: TGTGCCAGCAGCGACAGCCACGAGCAGTACTTC. Encoded protein: CASSDSHEQYF.

The V call is TRBV28, the J call TRBJ1-4; D is perhaps TRBD1 (6 bases). The CDR3 runs 13 residues. Trimming removed 8 bases from V and 8 bases from J, with 15 bases in between. Germline values: CDR1 MDHEN, CDR2 SYDVKM. The CDR3 reads CASLTGTSEKLFF. CDR3 coding DNA: TGTGCCAGCCTCACAGGGACGAGCGAAAAACTGTTTTTT.

The chain carries TRBV24-1 and TRBJ1-2, with 7 bases identical to TRBD1. Germline V lookup: CDR1 KGHDR, CDR2 SFDVKD. The CDR3 runs to 14 residues. V was pared by 2 bases and J by 3 bases, with 2 bases of the junction left unmatched. The CDR3 reads CATSDSGTDYGYTF. In DNA form, the CDR3 reads TGTGCCACCAGTGATTCCGGGACAGACTATGGCTACACCTTC.

V is TRBV19 and J is TRBJ2-1, with TRBD2 as a possible D gene (5 bases). V gave up 3 bases and J gave up 4 bases, with 19 bases separating them. In germline, CDR1 is LNHDA, CDR2 SQIVND (reference sequence). This CDR3 region has 17 residues. CDR3 sequence (DNA): TGTGCCAGTAGTATCCCAGTACTAGACCTGGGGTACAATGAGCAGTTCTTC. It specifies CASSIPVLDLGYNEQFF.

The CDR3 nucleotides read TGTGCCAGCAGCTTAGTCTCATCGGGACAGGGGATTCAGCCCCAGCATTTT. It encodes CASSLVSSGQGIQPQHF. V and J are TRBV7-2 and TRBJ1-5; 10 nucleotides align to TRBD1. CDR3 length: 17 amino acids. Losses at the gene ends were 1 base for V and 6 bases for J; bases not matched to a gene: 9. Germline lookup yields CDR1 SGHTA and CDR2 FQGNSA.

This clone was detected only once. The chain uses TRBV29-1 and TRBJ1-1; 8 bases are a match to TRBD1. The CDR3 length is 13 residues. With V trimmed by 5 bases and J by 0 bases, 2 bases remained unmatched. Germline V CDR1 and CDR2: SQVTM, ANQGSEA. CDR3 loop: CSVRTGLNTEAFF. In DNA, the CDR3 is TGCAGCGTTAGGACAGGGTTGAACACTGAAGCTTTCTTT.

This clone was counted between two and nine times. The chain joins TRBV30 to TRBJ1-1; 10 bases agree with TRBD1. Unmatched junction bases numbered 13, after V lost 1 base and J lost 5 bases. Germline loops: CDR1 GTSNPN, CDR2 SVGIG (reference sequence). The CDR3 contains 17 residues. CDR3 DNA sequence: TGTGCCTGGAGTGACCCGGGACAGGGGTGGTTCGGTACTGAAGCTTTCTTT. Protein: CAWSDPGQGWFGTEAFF.

V usage is TRBV5-1 and J usage is TRBJ2-1; 13 bases are a match to TRBD2. V lost 6 bases to trimming and J lost 9 bases; unmatched junction nucleotides: 9. The CDR3 totals 15 residues. The germline gives CDR1 SGHRS, CDR2 YFSETQ. Here the CDR3 DNA reads TGCGCCAGCATTTCACTAGCGGGGGGGAATACTGAGCAGTTCTTC. Protein product: CASISLAGGNTEQFF. The variable domain in full, completed from reference TRBV5-1 and TRBJ2-1, reads KAGVTQTPRYLIKTRGQQVTLSCSPISGHRSVSWYQQTPGQGLQFLFEYFSETQRNKGNFPGRFSGRQFSNSRSEMNVSTLELGDSALYLCASISLAGGNTEQFFGPGTRLTVL.

The chain joins TRBV25-1 to TRBJ2-3; 10 nucleotides agree with TRBD2. This CDR3 has 14 residues. Germline values: CDR1 MGHDK, CDR2 SYGVNS. With 9 bases clipped from V and 4 bases from J, the junction kept 7 bases outside the gene matches. The CDR3 bases are TGTGCCAGTGTATCAAGCGGGAGGGCAGATACGCAGTATTTT. It specifies CASVSSGRADTQYF.

This chain links TRBV6-1 with TRBJ1-2; D remains ambiguous. Trimming stripped 3 bases from V and 6 bases from J, with 23 bases between. The CDR3 loop spans 17 amino acids. CDR1 is MNHNS, CDR2 SASEGT, per germline. This CDR3 reads CASSDPSGKPRHHGYTF. The CDR3 DNA reads as TGTGCCAGCAGTGACCCTTCGGGGAAACCCCGTCATCATGGCTACACCTTC.

This clone has a single count. The J gene is TRBJ2-1, the V gene TRBV4-3; D gene uncertain. The germline V gene encodes CDR1 LGHNA and CDR2 YSLEER. The ends were cut back, 0 bases at V and 10 bases at J, with 16 bases in the middle. The CDR3 loop spans 15 amino acids. CDR3 amino acids: CASSQDWQVLKEQFF. The CDR3 DNA sequence: TGCGCCAGCAGCCAAGATTGGCAGGTATTAAAGGAGCAGTTCTTC.